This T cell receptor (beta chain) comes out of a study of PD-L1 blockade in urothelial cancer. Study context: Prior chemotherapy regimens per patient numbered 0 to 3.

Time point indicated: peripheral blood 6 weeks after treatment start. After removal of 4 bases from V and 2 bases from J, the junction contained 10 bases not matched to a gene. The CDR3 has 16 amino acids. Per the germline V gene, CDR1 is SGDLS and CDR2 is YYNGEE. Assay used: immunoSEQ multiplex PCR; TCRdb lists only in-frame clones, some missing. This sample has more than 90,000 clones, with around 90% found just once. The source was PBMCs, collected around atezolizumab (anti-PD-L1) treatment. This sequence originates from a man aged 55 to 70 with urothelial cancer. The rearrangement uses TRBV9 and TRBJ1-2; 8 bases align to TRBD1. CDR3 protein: CASSPQRWTGNYGYTF. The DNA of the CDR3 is TGTGCCAGCAGCCCTCAAAGGTGGACAGGGAACTATGGCTACACCTTC.